This T cell receptor (beta chain) was obtained from a study of blood T cell repertoires in COVID-19. Study at large: Both acute and convalescent COVID-19 samples were obtained from the United States, Italy and Spain. PBMCs, B-cell-depleted T cells, or T cells were the source of the cDNA or gDNA that made up the material.

Germline V gene lookup returns CDR1 SGHVS and CDR2 FQNEAQ. With 5 bases clipped from V and 6 bases from J, the junction kept 10 bases outside the gene matches. The CDR3 length is 15 residues. In the study's own analysis: Amplification of reference gene primers provided the estimated nucleated cell counts. TCRdb keeps only in-frame clones here, not all; method: immunoSEQ multiplex PCR. V and J calls plus clone size are reproduced from that table; the DNA served to infer D and trimming. Among nearly 350,000 clones listed, about 83% were seen once. The TCR originated in a man under 40 with active or convalescent COVID-19. The specimen sequenced was peripheral blood. The chain has TRBV7-8 and TRBJ2-1; TRBD2 matches 7 bases. The CDR3 here is CASSPWRGSRNEQFF. CDR3 bases: TGTGCCAGCAGCCCTTGGCGGGGGAGCCGCAATGAGCAGTTCTTC.